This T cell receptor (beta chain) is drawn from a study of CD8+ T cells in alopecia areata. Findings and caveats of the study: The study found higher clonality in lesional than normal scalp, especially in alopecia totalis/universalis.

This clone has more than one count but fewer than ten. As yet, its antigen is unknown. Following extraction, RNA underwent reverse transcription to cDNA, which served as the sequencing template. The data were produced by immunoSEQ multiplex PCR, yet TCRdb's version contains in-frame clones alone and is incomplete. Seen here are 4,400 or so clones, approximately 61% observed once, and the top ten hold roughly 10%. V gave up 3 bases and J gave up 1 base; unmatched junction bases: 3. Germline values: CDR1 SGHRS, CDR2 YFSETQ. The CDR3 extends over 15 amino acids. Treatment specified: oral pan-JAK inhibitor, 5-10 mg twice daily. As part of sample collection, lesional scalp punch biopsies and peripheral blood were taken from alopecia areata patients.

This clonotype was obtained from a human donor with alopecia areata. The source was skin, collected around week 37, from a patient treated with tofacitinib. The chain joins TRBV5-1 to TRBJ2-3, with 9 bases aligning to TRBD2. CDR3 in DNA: TGCGCCAGCAGCTACCGGACTAGCGGCACAGATACGCAGTATTTT. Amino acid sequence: CASSYRTSGTDTQYF.